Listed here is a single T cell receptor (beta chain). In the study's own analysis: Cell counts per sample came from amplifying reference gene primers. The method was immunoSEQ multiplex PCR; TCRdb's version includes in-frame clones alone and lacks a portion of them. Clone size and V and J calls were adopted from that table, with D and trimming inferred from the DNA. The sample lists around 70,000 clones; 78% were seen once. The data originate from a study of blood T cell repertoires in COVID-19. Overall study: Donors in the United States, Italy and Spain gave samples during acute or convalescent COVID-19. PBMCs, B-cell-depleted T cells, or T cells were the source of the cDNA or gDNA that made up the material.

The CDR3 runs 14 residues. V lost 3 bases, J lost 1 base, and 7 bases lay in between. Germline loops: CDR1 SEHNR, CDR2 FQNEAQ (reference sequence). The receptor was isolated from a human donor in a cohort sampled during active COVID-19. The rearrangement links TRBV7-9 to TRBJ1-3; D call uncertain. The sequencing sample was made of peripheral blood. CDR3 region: CASSLTGSGNTIYF. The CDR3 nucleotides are TGTGCCAGCAGCTTGACGGGATCTGGAAACACCATATATTTT. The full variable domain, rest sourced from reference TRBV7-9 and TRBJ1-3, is DTGVSQNPRHKITKRGQNVTFRCDPISEHNRLYWYRQTLGQGPEFLTYFQNEAQLEKSRLLSDRFSAERPKGSFSTLEIQRTEQGDSAMYLCASSLTGSGNTIYFGEGSWLTVV.